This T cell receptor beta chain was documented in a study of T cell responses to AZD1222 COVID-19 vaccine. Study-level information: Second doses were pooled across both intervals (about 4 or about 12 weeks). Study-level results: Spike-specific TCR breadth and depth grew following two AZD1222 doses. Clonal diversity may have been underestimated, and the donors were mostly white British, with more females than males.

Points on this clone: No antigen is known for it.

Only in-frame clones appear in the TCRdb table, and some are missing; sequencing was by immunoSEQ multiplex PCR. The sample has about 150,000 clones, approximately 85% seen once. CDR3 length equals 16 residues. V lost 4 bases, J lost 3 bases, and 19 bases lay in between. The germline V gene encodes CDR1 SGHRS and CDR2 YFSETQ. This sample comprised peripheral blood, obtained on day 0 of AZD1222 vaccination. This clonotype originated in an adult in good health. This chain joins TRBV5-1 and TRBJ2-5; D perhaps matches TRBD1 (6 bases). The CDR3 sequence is CASSLGGGLGKETQYF. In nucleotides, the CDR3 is TGCGCCAGCAGCCTGGGTGGGGGCCTTGGGAAAGAGACCCAGTACTTC.